One sample yielded the 20 T cell receptor beta chains listed below, sequenced in a study of resident and recirculating memory T cells in vitiligo. Repertoires were generated with immunoSEQ multiplex PCR, while TCRdb's copy carries only in-frame clones and drops some. The sample carries around 70,000 clones, roughly nine tenths recorded once. Sequencing was done on a sample of blood. Every receptor here comes from a male donor with vitiligo.

This clone was seen only once. The CDR3 DNA reads as TGTGCCAGCAGCGGGACTAGCGGCCCCTACAATGAGCAGTTCTTC. It is translated as CASSGTSGPYNEQFF. V is TRBV9 and J is TRBJ2-1; 10 bases are a match to TRBD2. The CDR3 covers 15 residues. Trimming cost V 3 bases and J 2 bases; bases outside gene matches: 2. Germline CDR1 is SGDLS and CDR2 is YYNGEE.

The CDR3 loop reads CAISELNRGNTEAFF. DNA of the CDR3: TGTGCCATCAGTGAGTTGAACAGGGGGAACACTGAAGCTTTCTTT. V usage is TRBV10-3 and J usage is TRBJ1-1; TRBD1 matches at 7 bases. Germline assignment: CDR1 ENHRY and CDR2 SYGVKD. V was pared by 1 base and J by 1 base, with 3 bases of the junction left unmatched. The CDR3 is 15 amino acids.

V gene TRBV6-5 combines with J gene TRBJ1-1, with D possibly TRBD1 on 5 matching bases. This CDR3 has 13 residues. V gave up 6 bases and J gave up 7 bases, with 15 bases separating them. Germline CDR1 is MNHEY and CDR2 is SVGAGI. The CDR3 DNA reads as TGTGCCAGCAGCGAGAGACAGAGACTTGAAGCTTTCTTT. Residues: CASSERQRLEAFF.

The chain has TRBV2 and TRBJ2-5, with 8 bases identical to TRBD1. Germline CDR1 is SNHLY and CDR2 is FYNNEI. Germline trimming cut 10 bases from V and 5 bases from J; bases unmatched to any gene: 9. The CDR3 contains 13 residues. The CDR3 sequence is CATDRGVVETQYF. In DNA form, the CDR3 reads TGTGCCACAGACAGGGGAGTAGTGGAGACCCAGTACTTC.

This chain connects TRBV5-1 to TRBJ2-3; TRBD1 is a possible D gene (7 bases). Germline V CDR1 and CDR2: SGHRS, YFSETQ. The CDR3 totals 15 residues. The V and J ends lost 4 bases and 2 bases respectively, with 14 bases between them. Here the CDR3 DNA reads TGCGCCAGCAGCGGGGGGACAGAAATCACAGATACGCAGTATTTT. Protein product: CASSGGTEITDTQYF.

The chain couples TRBV5-4 to TRBJ1-4, with D possibly being TRBD1 (5 bases). The CDR3 has 15 amino acids. Germline V CDR1 and CDR2: SGHNT, YYREEE (reference sequence). The V end was cut by 0 bases, the J end by 7 bases, with 13 bases between. The DNA of the CDR3 is TGTGCCAGCAGCTTGGGGGACTCAGGCGGTGAAAAACTGTTTTTT. It encodes CASSLGDSGGEKLFF.

The chain couples TRBV11-2 to TRBJ1-3; 8 positions match TRBD1. Per the germline V gene, CDR1 is SGHAT and CDR2 is FQNNGV. Trimming at V came to 2 bases and at J to 3 bases, leaving 6 bases not matched to a gene. This CDR3 has 16 residues. CDR3 loop: CASSLMGQALGNTIYF. The CDR3 DNA is TGTGCCAGCAGCTTAATGGGACAGGCTCTTGGAAACACCATATATTTT.

V gene TRBV7-2 combines with J gene TRBJ2-1; no definite D call. CDR3 length: 15 residues. Germline V gene data show CDR1 as SGHTA and CDR2 as FQGNSA. V lost 5 bases and J lost 0, with 11 bases in between. The chain's CDR3 is CASSPLTVSYNEQFF. DNA for the CDR3: TGTGCCAGCAGCCCCCTGACTGTCTCCTACAATGAGCAGTTCTTC. Combining the CDR3 with reference TRBV7-2 and TRBJ2-1 gives the whole variable domain GAGVSQSPSNKVTEKGKDVELRCDPISGHTALYWYRQSLGQGLEFLIYFQGNSAPDKSGLPSDRFSAERTGGSVSTLTIQRTQQEDSAVYLCASSPLTVSYNEQFFGPGTRLTVL.

The chain carries TRBV7-9 and TRBJ1-4; 9 bases map to TRBD1. Germline V gene lookup returns CDR1 SEHNR and CDR2 FQNEAQ (reference sequence). With 5 bases clipped from V and 7 bases from J, the junction kept 11 bases outside the gene matches. The CDR3 spans 16 residues. The CDR3: CASSPLYRGRSEKLFF. The DNA of the CDR3 is TGTGCCAGCAGCCCGTTATACAGGGGGCGAAGTGAAAAACTGTTTTTT.

This chain joins TRBV4-3 and TRBJ2-3; 10 nucleotides align to TRBD1. V shed 4 bases, J shed 0 bases, and the junction held 4 bases outside the gene matches. Germline CDR1 LGHNA, CDR2 YSLEER. The CDR3 length is 16 residues. The CDR3 DNA is TGCGCCAGCAGCCGGGACAGGGGAGGTAGCACAGATACGCAGTATTTT. Protein: CASSRDRGGSTDTQYF.

This sequence joins TRBV7-2 and TRBJ2-3, with 8 positions matching TRBD2. The length of the CDR3 is 16 residues. CDR1 SGHTA and CDR2 FQGNSA come from the germline V gene. J lost 2 bases, V lost 2 bases, and 6 bases had no gene match. CDR3 protein: CASSLIAGSFTDTQYF. The CDR3 DNA sequence: TGTGCCAGCAGCTTAATAGCGGGGTCATTCACAGATACGCAGTATTTT.

The V and J genes are TRBV11-1 and TRBJ2-5, with 9 bases lining up with TRBD1. The CDR3 spans 13 residues. The V segment lost 3 bases and the J segment 7 bases; nucleotides outside the gene matches: 3. CDR1 is SGHAT, CDR2 FQDESV, per germline (reference sequence). This chain's CDR3 is CASSLGTGRTQYF. CDR3 sequence (DNA): TGTGCCAGCAGCTTGGGGACAGGGAGGACCCAGTACTTC.

The rearrangement joins TRBV5-6 to TRBJ1-5; the match to TRBD1 covers 12 bases. J gave up 6 bases and V 4 bases, and 8 bases lay outside the gene matches. This CDR3 spans 16 amino acids. CDR1 is SGHDT, CDR2 YYEEEE, per germline. CDR3: CASSPSGTGGSQPQHF. CDR3 coding DNA: TGTGCCAGCAGCCCATCGGGGACAGGGGGCAGTCAGCCCCAGCATTTT.

The genes are TRBV30 and TRBJ1-2; D gene unclear. The CDR3 loop spans 16 amino acids. Germline V gives CDR1 GTSNPN, CDR2 SVGIG (reference sequence). V was trimmed by 0 bases and J by 0 bases, leaving 14 bases between them. The CDR3: CAWSVRRHGSNYGYTF. In nucleotides, the CDR3 is TGTGCCTGGAGTGTGAGAAGGCACGGGTCTAACTATGGCTACACCTTC.

The chain combines TRBV5-1 with TRBJ1-1; perhaps TRBD1 as D (5 bases). The CDR3 is 17 amino acids. V was pared by 1 base and J by 1 base, with 17 bases between. Germline CDR1 SGHRS, CDR2 YFSETQ. The CDR3 nucleotides read TGCGCCAGCAGCTTGCTTCCCGCCTCCGGACAGAACACTGAAGCTTTCTTT. Translated: CASSLLPASGQNTEAFF.

This clone showed up just once. The chain combines TRBV11-1 with TRBJ2-2; D is perhaps TRBD2 (7 bases). This CDR3 spans 16 amino acids. Germline CDR1 SGHAT, CDR2 FQDESV (reference sequence). Trimming took off 5 bases at V and 0 bases at J, with 13 bases between the two ends. CDR3 residues: CASSPRGASNTGELFF. In DNA, the CDR3 is TGTGCCAGCAGCCCACGGGGGGCCTCGAACACCGGGGAGCTGTTTTTT.

The V and J genes are TRBV6-5 and TRBJ1-1; tentative D call: TRBD1 (6 bases). The CDR3 extends over 15 amino acids. Between the trimmed V and J ends, which lost 4 bases and 4 bases, there was a span of 16 bases. CDR1 is MNHEY, CDR2 SVGAGI, per germline. Here the CDR3 DNA reads TGTGCCAGCAGTTTCCCGGGGGGCCCAATCACTGAAGCTTTCTTT. This encodes CASSFPGGPITEAFF.

The V call is TRBV27, the J call TRBJ1-6; D ambiguous. CDR1 and CDR2 (germline): MNHEY, SMNVEV (reference sequence). The CDR3 spans 17 residues. Trimming left V 2 bases short and J 0 bases short, with 11 bases between. The CDR3 reads CASSLEEGSSYNSPLHF. The CDR3 DNA follows: TGTGCCAGCAGTTTAGAAGAAGGGAGCTCCTATAATTCACCCCTCCACTTT.

V gene TRBV9 combines with J gene TRBJ1-1, with TRBD1 identical over 11 bases. The V segment lost 0 bases and the J segment 4 bases; nucleotides outside the gene matches: 14. The V gene's germline CDR1 is SGDLS and CDR2 YYNGEE. CDR3 length: 19 amino acids. CDR3 sequence (DNA): TGTGCCAGCAGCGTAGACCCGTCGGTCGGGACAGGGGGAGGCACTGAAGCTTTCTTT. Residues: CASSVDPSVGTGGGTEAFF.

About this clone: Other DNA variants within this sample encode the same CDR3. The rearrangement links TRBV5-1 to TRBJ2-1; TRBD2 agrees at 7 bases. The V and J ends lost 0 bases and 0 bases, in that order; junction bases with no gene match: 0. From germline, CDR1 is SGHRS and CDR2 YFSETQ. The CDR3 has 15 residues. CDR3 nucleotides: TGCGCCAGCAGCTTGGAGCGGGGCTCCTACAATGAGCAGTTCTTC. Its translation: CASSLERGSYNEQFF.